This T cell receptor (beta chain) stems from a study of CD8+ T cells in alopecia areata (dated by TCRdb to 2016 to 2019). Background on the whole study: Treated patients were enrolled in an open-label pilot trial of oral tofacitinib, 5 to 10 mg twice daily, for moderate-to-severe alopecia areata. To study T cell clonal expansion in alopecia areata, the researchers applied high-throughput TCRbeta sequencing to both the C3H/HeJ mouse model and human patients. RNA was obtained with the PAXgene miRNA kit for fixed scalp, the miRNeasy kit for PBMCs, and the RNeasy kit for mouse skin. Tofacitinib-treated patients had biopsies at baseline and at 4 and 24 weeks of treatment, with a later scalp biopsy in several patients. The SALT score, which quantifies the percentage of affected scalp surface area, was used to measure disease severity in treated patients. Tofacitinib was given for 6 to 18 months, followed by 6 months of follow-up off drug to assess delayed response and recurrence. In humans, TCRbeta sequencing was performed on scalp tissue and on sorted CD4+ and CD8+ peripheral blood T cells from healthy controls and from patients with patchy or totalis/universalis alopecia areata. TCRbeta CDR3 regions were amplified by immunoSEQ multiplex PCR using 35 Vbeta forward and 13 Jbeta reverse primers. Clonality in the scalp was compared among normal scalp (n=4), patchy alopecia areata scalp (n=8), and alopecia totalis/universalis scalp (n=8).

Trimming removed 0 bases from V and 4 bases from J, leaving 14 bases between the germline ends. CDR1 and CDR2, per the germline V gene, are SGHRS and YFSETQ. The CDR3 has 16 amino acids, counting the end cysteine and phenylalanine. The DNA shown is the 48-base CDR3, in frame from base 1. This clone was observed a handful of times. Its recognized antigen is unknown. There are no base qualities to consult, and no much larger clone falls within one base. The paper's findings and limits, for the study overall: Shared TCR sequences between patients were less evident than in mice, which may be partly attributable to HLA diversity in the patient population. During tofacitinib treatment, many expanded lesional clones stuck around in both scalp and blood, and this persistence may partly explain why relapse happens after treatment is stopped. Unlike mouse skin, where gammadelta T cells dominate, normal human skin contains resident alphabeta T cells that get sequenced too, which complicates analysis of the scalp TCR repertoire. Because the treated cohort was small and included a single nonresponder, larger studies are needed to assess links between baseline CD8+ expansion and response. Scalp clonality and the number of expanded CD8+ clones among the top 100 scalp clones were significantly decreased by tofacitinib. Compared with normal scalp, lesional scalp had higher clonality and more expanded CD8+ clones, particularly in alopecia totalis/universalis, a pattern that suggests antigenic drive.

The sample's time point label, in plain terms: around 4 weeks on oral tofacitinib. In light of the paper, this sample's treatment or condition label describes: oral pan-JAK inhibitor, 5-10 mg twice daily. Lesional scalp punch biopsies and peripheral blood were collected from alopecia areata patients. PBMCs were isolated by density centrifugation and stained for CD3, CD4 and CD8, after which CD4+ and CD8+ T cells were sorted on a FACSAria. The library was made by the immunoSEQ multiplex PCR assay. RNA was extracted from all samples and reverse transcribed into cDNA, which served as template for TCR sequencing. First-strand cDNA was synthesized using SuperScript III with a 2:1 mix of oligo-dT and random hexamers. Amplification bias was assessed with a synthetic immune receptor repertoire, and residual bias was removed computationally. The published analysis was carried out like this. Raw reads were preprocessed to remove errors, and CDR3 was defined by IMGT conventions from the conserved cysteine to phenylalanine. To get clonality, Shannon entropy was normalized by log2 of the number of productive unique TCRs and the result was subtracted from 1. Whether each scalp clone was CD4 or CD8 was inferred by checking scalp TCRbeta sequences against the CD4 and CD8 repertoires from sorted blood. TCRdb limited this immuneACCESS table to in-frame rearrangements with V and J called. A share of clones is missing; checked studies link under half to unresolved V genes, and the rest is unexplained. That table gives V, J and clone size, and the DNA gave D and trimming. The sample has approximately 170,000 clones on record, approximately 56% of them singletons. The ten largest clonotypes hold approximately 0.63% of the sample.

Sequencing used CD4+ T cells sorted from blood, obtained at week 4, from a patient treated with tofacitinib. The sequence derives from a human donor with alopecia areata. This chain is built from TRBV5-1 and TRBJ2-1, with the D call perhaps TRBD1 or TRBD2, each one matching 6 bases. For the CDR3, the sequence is CASSLEAGQVYNEQFF. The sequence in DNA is TGCGCCAGCAGCTTGGAGGCGGGACAAGTTTACAATGAGCAGTTCTTC. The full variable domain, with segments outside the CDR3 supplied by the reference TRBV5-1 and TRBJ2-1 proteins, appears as KAGVTQTPRYLIKTRGQQVTLSCSPISGHRSVSWYQQTPGQGLQFLFEYFSETQRNKGNFPGRFSGRQFSNSRSEMNVSTLELGDSALYLCASSLEAGQVYNEQFFGPGTRLTVL.